The 31 T cell receptor beta chains presented below share a single source sample, sequenced in a study of radiotherapy plus CTLA-4 blockade in lung cancer. Repertoires were generated with immunoSEQ multiplex PCR, while TCRdb's copy carries only in-frame clones and drops some. The data show 100,000 or so clones, with over 75% seen just once and roughly 15% held by the top ten. The input for sequencing was peripheral blood, taken from a patient treated with radiotherapy plus ipilimumab. These receptors all stem from a human donor with non-small cell lung cancer that progressed on radiotherapy plus ipilimumab.

The chain carries TRBV6-6 and TRBJ2-7; no clear D. The germline V gene encodes CDR1 MNHNY and CDR2 SVGAGI (reference sequence). This CDR3 has 14 amino acids. The V and J ends lost 7 bases and 2 bases respectively, with 15 bases between them. The CDR3 sequence: CASTPSGGTYEQYF. DNA of the CDR3: TGTGCCAGCACGCCCTCGGGTGGAACCTACGAGCAGTACTTC.

The rearrangement links TRBV27 to TRBJ2-7; D possibly corresponds to TRBD2 (5 bases). Germline-derived CDR1 and CDR2 are MNHEY and SMNVEV (reference sequence). This CDR3 has 14 residues. V gave up 7 bases and J gave up 3 bases, with 16 bases separating them. The CDR3 loop is CASKKHTGFYEQYF. Written as DNA, the CDR3 is TGTGCCAGCAAAAAACACACGGGGTTCTACGAGCAGTACTTC.

The V and J genes are TRBV10-2 and TRBJ2-5; TRBD2 aligns across 9 bases. Germline lookup yields CDR1 WSHSY and CDR2 SAAADI. V was pared by 6 bases and J by 4 bases, with 3 bases of the junction left unmatched. The length of the CDR3 is 13 residues. The DNA of the CDR3 is TGCGCCAGCAGAGCGGGAGGTGTAGAGACCCAGTACTTC. Residues: CASRAGGVETQYF.

This sequence joins TRBV7-9 and TRBJ1-1, with D tentatively TRBD1 (5 bases). This CDR3 has 13 amino acids. In germline, CDR1 is SEHNR, CDR2 FQNEAQ (reference sequence). The V end lost 3 bases, the J end lost 8 bases, and 13 bases lay between the germline ends. CDR3 region: CASSFLQGAEAFF. DNA of the CDR3: TGTGCCAGCAGCTTTTTGCAGGGTGCGGAAGCTTTCTTT. The variable domain in full, with the rest retrieved from reference TRBV7-9 and TRBJ1-1, is DTGVSQNPRHKITKRGQNVTFRCDPISEHNRLYWYRQTLGQGPEFLTYFQNEAQLEKSRLLSDRFSAERPKGSFSTLEIQRTEQGDSAMYLCASSFLQGAEAFFGQGTRLTVV.

The V gene is TRBV27, the J gene TRBJ1-2, with D possibly matching TRBD1 (6 bases). There are 12 residues in the CDR3. CDR1 and CDR2 from the germline V gene are MNHEY and SMNVEV (reference sequence). Trimming shortened V by 3 bases and J by 6 bases, and 8 bases separated the two germline ends. CDR3 amino acids: CASSFAGDGYTF. CDR3 in DNA: TGTGCCAGCAGTTTCGCAGGGGATGGCTACACCTTC.

This clone was seen just once. This chain uses TRBV4-2 with TRBJ2-5; D not certain. Germline CDR1 is LGHNA and CDR2 is YNFKEQ. The CDR3 contains 13 residues. The V and J ends lost 4 bases and 0 bases respectively, with 6 bases between them. Written as DNA, the CDR3 is TGTGCCAGCAGCCTCAACCACCAAGAGACCCAGTACTTC. This codes for CASSLNHQETQYF.

This chain joins TRBV7-2 and TRBJ2-1; no reliable D call. Per the germline V gene, CDR1 is SGHTA and CDR2 is FQGNSA. The CDR3 covers 11 residues. The DNA for the CDR3 is TGTGTCATACAACTCCTCAATGAGCAGTTCTTC. Translating gives CVIQLLNEQFF.

This clone has a handful of counts. The chain joins TRBV6-4 to TRBJ1-2, with 7 bases matching TRBD1. J was trimmed by 8 bases and V by 6 bases; bases with no gene match: 6. The CDR3 totals 12 residues. Germline V lookup: CDR1 MRHNA, CDR2 SNTAGT. In nucleotides, the CDR3 is TGTGCCAGCAGGAAGGGGGCTGGGGGCTACACCTTC. Amino acid sequence: CASRKGAGGYTF.

The chain recombines TRBV6-1 with TRBJ1-1; D not resolved. The V and J ends lost 9 bases and 2 bases respectively, with 13 bases between them. CDR1 is MNHNS, CDR2 SASEGT, per germline. This CDR3 is 13 amino acids long. In nucleotides, the CDR3 is TGTGCCAGTCACGTGGGTTTCAACACTGAAGCTTTCTTT. As protein: CASHVGFNTEAFF.

The CDR3: CASSPPGLAYTDTQYF. The CDR3 DNA sequence: TGTGCCAGCAGCCCCCCGGGACTAGCGTACACAGATACGCAGTATTTT. This chain uses TRBV5-6 with TRBJ2-3; TRBD2 aligns across 10 bases. The CDR3 length is 16 residues. Germline V lookup: CDR1 SGHDT, CDR2 YYEEEE. V shed 4 bases, J shed 2 bases, and the junction held 7 bases outside the gene matches.

V gene TRBV7-2 combines with J gene TRBJ1-4, with TRBD1 as a possible D gene (5 bases). CDR1 SGHTA and CDR2 FQGNSA come from the germline V gene. V dropped 3 bases and J dropped 0 bases, with 11 bases sitting between them. The CDR3 spans 16 residues. The CDR3 coding sequence is TGTGCCAGCAGCTTCGCAGGGCCCGCAACTAATGAAAAACTGTTTTTT. Its protein is CASSFAGPATNEKLFF.

This rearrangement joins TRBV12-5 to TRBJ1-1; 8 nucleotides match TRBD1. Germline values: CDR1 LGHNT, CDR2 FRNRAP. V gave up 6 bases and J gave up 2 bases; unmatched junction bases: 5. There are 14 residues in the CDR3. This CDR3 is CASGHGQGNTEAFF. DNA for the CDR3: TGTGCTAGTGGCCATGGACAGGGAAACACTGAAGCTTTCTTT.

The V and J genes are TRBV27 and TRBJ2-7; 7 positions agree with TRBD1. Germline CDR1 reads MNHEY; CDR2 reads SMNVEV (reference sequence). The J segment lost 7 bases and the V segment lost 4 bases, leaving 4 bases of the junction unmatched. The CDR3 runs to 12 residues. CDR3 sequence: CASSSAGGEQYF. Here the CDR3 DNA reads TGTGCCAGCAGTTCCGCAGGGGGAGAGCAGTACTTC.

This clone was observed a single time. The V gene is TRBV6-1, the J gene TRBJ2-7, with D maybe TRBD1 (6 bases). Germline loops: CDR1 MNHNS, CDR2 SASEGT. The CDR3 length is 15 residues. V was cut by 4 bases and J by 3 bases, with 16 bases left in between. CDR3 coding DNA: TGTGCCAGCAGTGCCCGATTGGGGGCTCACTACGAGCAGTACTTC. This encodes CASSARLGAHYEQYF.

The rearrangement links TRBV7-2 to TRBJ2-7; the match to TRBD2 covers 7 bases. This CDR3 spans 15 amino acids. Losses at the gene ends were 5 bases for V and 5 bases for J; bases not matched to a gene: 12. Germline-derived CDR1 and CDR2 are SGHTA and FQGNSA. CDR3 DNA: TGTGCCAGCAGCCCTTCAATGAGCGGGAAGGACGAGCAGTACTTC. Encoded protein: CASSPSMSGKDEQYF.

A word on this clone: The sample contains more than one DNA sequence encoding this CDR3. J is TRBJ2-7 and V is TRBV5-6; 11 bases are a match to TRBD1. Germline V gene lookup returns CDR1 SGHDT and CDR2 YYEEEE. Trimming cost V 2 bases and J 1 base; bases outside gene matches: 2. The CDR3 totals 15 residues. This CDR3 is CASSFGQGASYEQYF. The CDR3 coding sequence is TGTGCCAGCAGCTTTGGACAGGGGGCATCCTACGAGCAGTACTTC.

The genes are TRBV5-4 and TRBJ2-1, with a tentative D call TRBD1 (5 bases). The germline V and J ends were trimmed by 4 bases and 6 bases, with 11 bases remaining between them. The CDR3 runs 13 residues. Germline V gene data show CDR1 as SGHNT and CDR2 as YYREEE (reference sequence). The CDR3 DNA follows: TGTGCCAGCAGCCAGGGTGACGCCAATGAGCAGTTCTTC. Translated, it gives CASSQGDANEQFF.

The gene calls are TRBV7-2 and TRBJ2-2; D is possibly TRBD1 (6 bases). The CDR3 runs to 17 residues. Germline CDR1 SGHTA, CDR2 FQGNSA. The ends were cut back, 5 bases at V and 5 bases at J, with 21 bases in the middle. CDR3 sequence (DNA): TGTGCCAGCAGCCCTCGTGGATTCGGACAGTCGACCGGGGAGCTGTTTTTT. Residues: CASSPRGFGQSTGELFF.

The chain recombines TRBV7-2 with TRBJ1-2; D gene unclear. The CDR3 is made up of 14 amino acids. V was pared by 5 bases and J by 4 bases, with 14 bases between. CDR1 and CDR2 (germline): SGHTA, FQGNSA. The CDR3 sequence is CASSPNSRGYGYTF. The DNA for the CDR3 is TGTGCCAGCAGCCCCAATTCTCGGGGCTATGGCTACACCTTC.

The chain links TRBV4-1 to TRBJ1-6; tentative D call: TRBD1 (6 bases). Germline CDR1 is MGHRA and CDR2 is YSYEKL. V was pared by 1 base and J by 6 bases, with 13 bases between. CDR3 length: 16 amino acids. The CDR3 bases are TGCGCCAGCAGCCAAGGTCAACAGGGCGTTAATTCACCCCTCCACTTT. Its protein is CASSQGQQGVNSPLHF.

The chain carries TRBV4-1 and TRBJ2-5; 7 nucleotides line up with TRBD1. V gave up 0 bases and J gave up 5 bases; unmatched junction bases: 12. This CDR3 region has 17 residues. Germline CDR1 and CDR2: MGHRA and YSYEKL. The DNA of the CDR3 is TGCGCCAGCAGCCAAGATCCGACAGGGTCGAAAGGCGAGACCCAGTACTTC. Its translation is CASSQDPTGSKGETQYF.

This chain connects TRBV7-2 to TRBJ2-7; no clear D. From germline, CDR1 is SGHTA and CDR2 FQGNSA. Trimming removed 5 bases from V and 2 bases from J, with 16 bases in between. There are 15 residues in the CDR3. The CDR3 DNA is TGTGCCAGCAGCCCCATCATTGCACCGACCTACGAGCAGTACTTC. Encoded protein: CASSPIIAPTYEQYF.

V gene TRBV5-1 combines with J gene TRBJ2-3; 7 positions match TRBD2. The CDR3 covers 15 residues. The ends lost 2 bases at V and 4 bases at J; junction bases unmatched: 7. Per germline, CDR1 SGHRS and CDR2 YFSETQ. This CDR3 is CASSFQPGGSDTQYF. CDR3 coding DNA: TGCGCCAGCAGCTTCCAACCGGGAGGATCAGATACGCAGTATTTT.

The V call is TRBV6-5, the J call TRBJ2-5; possible D gene TRBD2, 5 bases. V lost 7 bases and J lost 2, with 11 bases in between. The germline gives CDR1 MNHEY, CDR2 SVGAGI. CDR3 length equals 13 residues. The CDR3 here is CASNKRGQETQYF. CDR3 sequence (DNA): TGTGCCAGCAACAAACGGGGACAAGAGACCCAGTACTTC.

The chain employs TRBV4-1 and TRBJ2-1, with TRBD2 matching 14 bases. The CDR3 is made up of 19 amino acids. The V gene's germline CDR1 is MGHRA and CDR2 YSYEKL. J lost 0 bases, V lost 3 bases, and 7 bases had no gene match. The CDR3 region is CASSHPGLAGASSYNEQFF. CDR3 bases: TGCGCCAGCAGCCATCCGGGACTAGCGGGGGCCAGCTCCTACAATGAGCAGTTCTTC.

The chain employs TRBV4-3 and TRBJ2-6; 8 bases line up with TRBD1. This CDR3 is built from 17 residues. The germline V gene encodes CDR1 LGHNA and CDR2 YSLEER. Unmatched junction bases numbered 4, after V lost 0 bases and J lost 3 bases. For the CDR3, the DNA is TGCGCCAGCAGCCAAGATGCAGGGGGCTATGGGGCCAACGTCCTGACTTTC. It specifies CASSQDAGGYGANVLTF.

CDR3 sequence: CASSQDFSGANVLTF. The DNA of the CDR3 is TGCGCCAGCAGCCAAGATTTTTCTGGGGCCAACGTCCTGACTTTC. J is TRBJ2-6 and V is TRBV4-1, with no clear D. CDR1 is MGHRA and CDR2 is YSYEKL in the germline V gene. V lost 0 bases to trimming and J lost 1 base, with 4 bases between them. The CDR3 contains 15 residues.

The chain employs TRBV7-9 and TRBJ1-2; unclear D gene. V was pared by 10 bases and J by 6 bases, with 21 bases between. Germline lookup yields CDR1 SEHNR and CDR2 FQNEAQ (reference sequence). The CDR3 is made up of 14 amino acids. CDR3 sequence (DNA): TGTGCCAACCAAGCGAACCCTCCCGGACATGGCTACACCTTC. It encodes CANQANPPGHGYTF.

The chain employs TRBV6-1 and TRBJ2-1; D is ambiguous. This CDR3 is built from 15 residues. V was clipped by 5 bases and J by 10 bases, with 21 bases between them. Germline values: CDR1 MNHNS, CDR2 SASEGT. CDR3 protein: CASSNVGTPGGEQFF. For the CDR3, the DNA is TGTGCCAGCAGTAATGTGGGAACCCCCGGTGGGGAGCAGTTCTTC.

The CDR3 region is CARSLVPPPGQGAAVSYNEQFF. The DNA of the CDR3 is TGTGCCAGAAGCTTAGTCCCACCCCCGGGACAGGGGGCCGCCGTCTCCTACAATGAGCAGTTCTTC. The V and J genes are TRBV7-5 and TRBJ2-1; the DNA was not compared with TRBD1, the D call given in the table. TRBV7-5 constitutes a pseudogene. This CDR3 contains 22 residues.

CDR3 in amino acids: CASSYSLATGDTQYF. CDR3 DNA sequence: TGTGCCAGCAGTTACTCACTAGCGACGGGAGATACGCAGTATTTT. The chain couples TRBV6-5 to TRBJ2-3; TRBD2 matches at 7 bases. With V trimmed by 0 bases and J by 5 bases, 5 bases remained unmatched. Per germline, CDR1 MNHEY and CDR2 SVGAGI. This CDR3 contains 15 residues.